These T cell receptor beta chains were read from a single sample in a study of early T cells in non-severe SARS-CoV-2 infection. MiXCR was run by TCRdb on the 5' RACE reads, yielding one entry per CDR3 protein. This sample has nearly 50,000 distinct CDR3 sequences, with around 6.4% found just once. Sequenced here: whole blood, sampled at baseline. The receptor source for this set is an adult who was a healthcare worker with PCR-confirmed SARS-CoV-2 infection or an uninfected control (not recorded which). Each CDR3 is given with its conserved first and last residue. Each record gives: CDR3 DNA, CDR3 protein, D gene, clone size, V gene, J gene. A D gene is named only where the DNA matches it firmly. Clone size is not always given. Where it is, it says once, few, many or a class for expanded clones.

TGTGCCACCAGTTCCGTCGACAGGTCGAACACCGGGGAGCTGTTTTTT	CATSSVDRSNTGELFF	.	many	TRBV24-1	TRBJ2-2
TGTGCCAGCTCTCCTAGTGGGGACAGCGCCTACGAGCAGTACTTC	CASSPSGDSAYEQYF	TRBD1	few	TRBV18	TRBJ2-7
TGTGCCAGCAGCTTAAGTACAGCAGGAGCCTACGAGCAGTACTTC	CASSLSTAGAYEQYF	.	few	TRBV11-2	TRBJ2-7
TGCAGTGCTAGTGAACTCATGACCGGTGGGCGGACTGAAGCTTTCTTT	CSASELMTGGRTEAFF	.	.	TRBV20-1	TRBJ1-1
TGCGCCAGCAGCTTGAAATCCGGGGAGCTGTTTTTT	CASSLKSGELFF	.	.	TRBV5-1	TRBJ2-2
TGTGCCAGCATTCCCGACGGACTGAACACTGAAGCTTTCTTT	CASIPDGLNTEAFF	.	many	TRBV6-6	TRBJ1-1
TGTGCCAGCAGCTTGGTACAGGGGGCCCGGGAGACCCAGTACTTC	CASSLVQGARETQYF	TRBD1	many	TRBV5-5	TRBJ2-5
TGTGCCAGCAGTTTACTGGGGGGTCCTAGCTCCTACGAGCAGTACTTC	CASSLLGGPSSYEQYF	.	.	TRBV27	TRBJ2-7
TGTGCCAGCAGCTTAGCCCACGTTGATTTGAAGGCTTTCTTT	CASSLAHVDLKAFF	.	.	TRBV7-2	TRBJ1-1
TGCAGTGCTGGGACCGCGAATGGCTACACCTTC	CSAGTANGYTF	.	many	TRBV20-1	TRBJ1-2
TGCAGCGCTAGAGATCACCGCAGGGGGATCACAGATACGCAGTATTTT	CSARDHRRGITDTQYF	TRBD1	many	TRBV20-1	TRBJ2-3
TGTGCCAGCAGCTTAGCGCTCGGACTAGCGGGAGGGACTTGGAATACGCAGTATTTT	CASSLALGLAGGTWNTQYF	TRBD2	.	TRBV7-2	TRBJ2-3
TGTGCCAGCAGCTTAGCCGTGAGGACTAGCGGGAGGGCCCGGGCAGATACGCAGTATTTT	CASSLAVRTSGRARADTQYF	TRBD2	few	TRBV13	TRBJ2-3
TGCAGCGTTGATTTAGGGCTAGCGGGACCTGAGCAGTTCTTC	CSVDLGLAGPEQFF	TRBD2	.	TRBV29-1	TRBJ2-1
TGTGCCAGCAGCTTAGCGGGAGTTACAGATACGCAGTATTTT	CASSLAGVTDTQYF	.	.	TRBV7-2	TRBJ2-3
TGTGCCAGCAGTTACGTCCTAGCGGAGCTACAAGAGACCCAGTACTTC	CASSYVLAELQETQYF	TRBD2	few	TRBV6-2/TRBV6-3	TRBJ2-5
TGCGCCAGCAGCTTGGGTTCGGGTAATAGTTTGACAGATACGCAGTATTTT	CASSLGSGNSLTDTQYF	.	.	TRBV5-1	TRBJ2-3
TGCGCCAGCAGCACAGGACAGGGGTGGACTGAAGCTTTCTTT	CASSTGQGWTEAFF	TRBD1	.	TRBV5-1	TRBJ1-1
TGCAGTGCTAGGACGTTGAGGGCAGGCTCCTACAATGAGCAGTTCTTC	CSARTLRAGSYNEQFF	.	many	TRBV20-1	TRBJ2-1
TGTGCCAGCAGTGAAGCGAGCGGGAATCGTGGTGAGCAGTTCTTC	CASSEASGNRGEQFF	TRBD2	many	TRBV2	TRBJ2-1
TGTGCCAGCAGTGAATCACGGACAGGGAGGGTCAATCAGCCCCAGCATTTT	CASSESRTGRVNQPQHF	TRBD1	.	TRBV2	TRBJ1-5
TGCAGTGCTAGGGGACTAGCGGGAGCCACAGATACGCAGTATTTT	CSARGLAGATDTQYF	TRBD2	.	TRBV20-1	TRBJ2-3
TGTGCCAGCAGCGTTACCTGGCTAGCGGTGACAGATACGCAGTATTTT	CASSVTWLAVTDTQYF	TRBD2	.	TRBV7-2	TRBJ2-3
TGTGCCAGCAGCTTACTAGCGGGAACGCAAGAGACCCAGTACTTC	CASSLLAGTQETQYF	TRBD2	few	TRBV7-2	TRBJ2-5
TGCGCCAGCAGCTTGATAGGCAACTCCTACGAGCAGTACTTC	CASSLIGNSYEQYF	.	.	TRBV5-1	TRBJ2-7
TGCAGCGTGGAGACAGGGGGTGGAAGAAGTGAAAAACTGTTTTTT	CSVETGGGRSEKLFF	TRBD1	many	TRBV29-1	TRBJ1-4
TGTGCCAGTAGTATCGCAAAACTAGCGGGAGGCCCCAAGAGCTCCTACAATGAGCAGTTCTTC	CASSIAKLAGGPKSSYNEQFF	TRBD2	many	TRBV19	TRBJ2-1
TGTGCCAGCAGCTTGCCCTTCGGACAGGGTAACTATGGCTACACCTTC	CASSLPFGQGNYGYTF	TRBD1	.	TRBV5-6	TRBJ1-2
TGTGCCAGCAGCGTTATGGATACGCAGTATTTT	CASSVMDTQYF	.	many	TRBV6-1	TRBJ2-3
TGCGCCAGCAGCGCGCGACAGATGAACACTGAAGCTTTCTTT	CASSARQMNTEAFF	.	.	TRBV5-1	TRBJ1-1
TGTGCCATCGCGGACAGGTCGAACGGGGAGCTGTTTTTT	CAIADRSNGELFF	TRBD1	few	TRBV10-3	TRBJ2-2
TGCGCCAGCAGCCAAGACAGCCTCCTGCTTAATGAAAAACTGTTTTTT	CASSQDSLLLNEKLFF	.	many	TRBV4-3	TRBJ1-4
TGTGCCAGCAGTTTATCGTGGGCGGGAGGTTCCTACGAGCAGTACTTC	CASSLSWAGGSYEQYF	TRBD2	few	TRBV27	TRBJ2-7
TGCAGTGCTAGAGGGACAGGGGACACTGAAGCTTTCTTT	CSARGTGDTEAFF	TRBD1	many	TRBV20-1	TRBJ1-1
TGTGCCACCAGCAGAGGACTAGCGGGAAACTACAATGAGCAGTTCTTC	CATSRGLAGNYNEQFF	TRBD2	few	TRBV15	TRBJ2-1
TGTGCCAGCACCACAGGGGGCGGATCGGCTGAAGCTTTCTTT	CASTTGGGSAEAFF	TRBD1	.	TRBV28	TRBJ1-1
TGTGCCAGCAGTTTCCCAGGGGCGCAGGGATCATGGAACACTGAAGCTTTCTTT	CASSFPGAQGSWNTEAFF	.	many	TRBV28	TRBJ1-1
TGTGCCAGCAGCCCCTCCCGTGGCCGAGGGCCCACTGAAGCTTTCTTT	CASSPSRGRGPTEAFF	.	few	TRBV7-9	TRBJ1-1
TGTGCCAGCAGCCTGGACAGGGGGCGATACGAGCAGTACTTC	CASSLDRGRYEQYF	TRBD1	.	TRBV5-4	TRBJ2-7
TGTGCCAGCAGTCCAGACAGGTCATATGGCTACACCTTC	CASSPDRSYGYTF	.	few	TRBV27	TRBJ1-2
TGTGCCAGCAGTGCGACAGGGATGAATGAGCAGTTCTTC	CASSATGMNEQFF	TRBD1	.	TRBV2	TRBJ2-1
TGTGCCAGCAGCTCGGACAGCTCCTACAATGAGCAGTTCTTC	CASSSDSSYNEQFF	.	few	TRBV7-6	TRBJ2-1
TGTGCCAGCAGTTCCCCCGGGGGCGCAGGGGGTTATGGCTACACCTTC	CASSSPGGAGGYGYTF	TRBD1	.	TRBV28	TRBJ1-2
TGTGCCAGCAGTAGAAGGGCGAGTACTGAAGCTTTCTTT	CASSRRASTEAFF	.	.	TRBV28	TRBJ1-1
TGTGCCAGCAGTTTAGAAAGGGTTCCTACCTACGAGCAGTACTTC	CASSLERVPTYEQYF	.	.	TRBV27	TRBJ2-7
TGTGCCAGCAGCTTAGGGGCGGAGCGACCCGAGCAGTACTTC	CASSLGAERPEQYF	.	many	TRBV7-2	TRBJ2-7
TGTGCTAGCAGCTCGAACGCGGCGGCCGGGGAGACCCAGTACTTC	CASSSNAAAGETQYF	.	many	TRBV7-7	TRBJ2-5
TGTGCCAGCAGCTTAGACGGGGGACACACAGATACGCAGTATTTT	CASSLDGGHTDTQYF	.	many	TRBV7-2	TRBJ2-3
TGTGCCGGCTACCTTTTCGACTATGGCTACACCTTC	CAGYLFDYGYTF	.	.	TRBV6-2/TRBV6-3	TRBJ1-2
TGCAGCGTTGACTGGGGGAGCACCGGGGAGCTGTTTTTT	CSVDWGSTGELFF	.	few	TRBV29-1	TRBJ2-2